The 7 T cell receptor beta chains listed next were all sequenced from one sample in a study of regulatory T cells in long-lasting Graves disease. CDR3 regions were amplified by Arm-PCR using iRepertoire HTBI primers to build TCR beta libraries. MiXCR, applied by TCRdb to the multiplex PCR reads, yields one record per CDR3 protein. The data show hundreds of thousands of distinct CDR3 sequences, more than 20% seen once. Time point noted: persistent/refractory GD, antithyroid drugs over 5 years with positive TRAb. Isolated PBMC RNA provided the starting material for the TCR library. The sequencing here drew on peripheral blood mononuclear cells (PBMCs), taken when the disease was refractory, from a patient treated with antithyroid drugs. The receptors come from a female donor with Graves disease.

This clonotype came up many times. This chain uses TRBV7-9 with TRBJ2-7; 7 bases map to TRBD1. Trimming cost V 2 bases and J 3 bases; bases outside gene matches: 4. Germline-derived CDR1 and CDR2 are SEHNR and FQNEAQ (reference sequence). The CDR3 has 14 amino acids. CDR3 loop: CASSLLGTDYEQYF. CDR3 bases: TGTGCCAGCAGCTTACTAGGGACAGACTACGAGCAGTACTTC.

This clonotype was picked up many times. J is TRBJ2-7 and V is TRBV11-2; possible D gene TRBD1, 5 bases. CDR3 length: 12 residues. Per the germline V gene, CDR1 is SGHAT and CDR2 is FQNNGV. V shed 5 bases and J shed 5 bases, with 10 bases lying between them. CDR3 nucleotide sequence: TGTGCCAGCAGCCGTCAGGGAAACGAGCAGTACTTC. Amino acids: CASSRQGNEQYF.

This clonotype has only a few counts. The chain combines TRBV19 with TRBJ2-1; 9 nucleotides match TRBD1. V lost 10 bases to trimming and J lost 6 bases; unmatched junction nucleotides: 10. The CDR3 extends over 14 amino acids. Per the germline V gene, CDR1 is LNHDA and CDR2 is SQIVND (reference sequence). DNA for the CDR3: TGTGCCACCACCCGGACAGGGGTAGTCAATGAGCAGTTCTTC. This encodes CATTRTGVVNEQFF. The whole variable domain, filled in from reference TRBV19 and TRBJ2-1, reads DGGITQSPKYLFRKEGQNVTLSCEQNLNHDAMYWYRQDPGQGLRLIYYSQIVNDFQKGDIAEGYSVSREKKESFPLTVTSAQKNPTAFYLCATTRTGVVNEQFFGPGTRLTVL.

For this clonotype: This may stem from a read error, because a much larger clone lies one nucleotide away. The rearrangement links TRBV7-6 to TRBJ2-7, with 13 bases identical to TRBD2. With 5 bases clipped from V and 5 bases from J, the junction kept 6 bases outside the gene matches. Germline V lookup: CDR1 SGHVS, CDR2 FNYEAQ. This CDR3 has 15 residues. The CDR3 nucleotides read TGTGCCAGCAGCCAAAGGACTAGCGGGAGTGACGAGCAGTACTTC. Its protein product is CASSQRTSGSDEQYF.

In its sample, this clonotype was seen a few times. The V and J genes are TRBV19 and TRBJ2-7; D is unclear. The CDR3 extends over 14 amino acids. V was cut by 1 base and J by 2 bases, with 9 bases left in between. Per germline, CDR1 LNHDA and CDR2 SQIVND (reference sequence). The CDR3 loop is CASSIGSETYEQYF. The DNA for the CDR3 is TGTGCCAGTAGTATAGGAAGCGAAACCTACGAGCAGTACTTC.

V gene TRBV2 combines with J gene TRBJ1-5; the D is unclear. V dropped 4 bases and J dropped 0 bases, with 7 bases sitting between them. Per the germline V gene, CDR1 is SNHLY and CDR2 is FYNNEI. CDR3 length equals 14 residues. The CDR3 region has the DNA TGTGCCAGCAGTGGGGTCAATAGCAATCAGCCCCAGCATTTT. This codes for CASSGVNSNQPQHF.

The V call is TRBV7-2, the J call TRBJ1-2; D gene uncertain. The CDR3 is 17 amino acids. Germline V CDR1 and CDR2: SGHTA, FQGNSA. V lost 0 bases and J 4 bases, leaving 18 bases between the germline ends. The DNA for the CDR3 is TGTGCCAGCAGCTTAGCGCTAAAGGGCGGCAGCGTCTATGGCTACACCTTC. Translation: CASSLALKGGSVYGYTF.